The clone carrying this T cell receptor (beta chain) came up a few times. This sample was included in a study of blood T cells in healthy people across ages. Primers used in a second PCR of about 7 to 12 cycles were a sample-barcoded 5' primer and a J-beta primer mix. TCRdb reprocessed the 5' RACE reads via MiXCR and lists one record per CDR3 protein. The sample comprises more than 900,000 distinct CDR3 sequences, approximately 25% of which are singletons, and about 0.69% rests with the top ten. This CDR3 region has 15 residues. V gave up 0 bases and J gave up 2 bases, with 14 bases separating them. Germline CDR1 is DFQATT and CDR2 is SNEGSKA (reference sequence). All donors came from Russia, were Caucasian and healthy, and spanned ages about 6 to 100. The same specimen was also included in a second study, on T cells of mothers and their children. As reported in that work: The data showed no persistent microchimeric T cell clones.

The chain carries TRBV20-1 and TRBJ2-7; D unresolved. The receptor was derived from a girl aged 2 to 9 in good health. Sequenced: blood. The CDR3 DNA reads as TGCAGTGCTAGAGATGATCGAAGGGCCACCTACGAGCAGTACTTC. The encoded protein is CSARDDRRATYEQYF.